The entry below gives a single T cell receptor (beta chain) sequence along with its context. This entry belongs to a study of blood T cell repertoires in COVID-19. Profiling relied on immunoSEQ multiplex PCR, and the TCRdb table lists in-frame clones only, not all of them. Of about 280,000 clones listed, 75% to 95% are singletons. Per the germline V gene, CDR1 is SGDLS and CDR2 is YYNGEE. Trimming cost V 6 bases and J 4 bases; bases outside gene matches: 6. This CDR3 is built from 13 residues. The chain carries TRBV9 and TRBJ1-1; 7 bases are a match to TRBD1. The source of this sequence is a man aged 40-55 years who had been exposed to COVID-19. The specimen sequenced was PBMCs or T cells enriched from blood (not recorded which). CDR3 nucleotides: TGTGCCAGCATGAGACAGGGCGGCACTGAAGCTTTCTTT. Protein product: CASMRQGGTEAFF.